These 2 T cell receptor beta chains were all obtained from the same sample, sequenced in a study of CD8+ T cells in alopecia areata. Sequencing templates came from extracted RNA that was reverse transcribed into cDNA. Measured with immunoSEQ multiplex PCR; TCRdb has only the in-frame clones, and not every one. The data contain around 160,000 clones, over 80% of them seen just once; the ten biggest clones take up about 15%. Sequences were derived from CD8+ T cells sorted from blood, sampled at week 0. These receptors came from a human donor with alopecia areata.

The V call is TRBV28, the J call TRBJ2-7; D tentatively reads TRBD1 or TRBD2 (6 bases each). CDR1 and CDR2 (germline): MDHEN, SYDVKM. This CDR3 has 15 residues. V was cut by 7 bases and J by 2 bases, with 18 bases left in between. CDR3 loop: CASKGTGAPTYEQYF. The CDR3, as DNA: TGTGCCAGCAAGGGTACGGGGGCCCCTACCTACGAGCAGTACTTC.

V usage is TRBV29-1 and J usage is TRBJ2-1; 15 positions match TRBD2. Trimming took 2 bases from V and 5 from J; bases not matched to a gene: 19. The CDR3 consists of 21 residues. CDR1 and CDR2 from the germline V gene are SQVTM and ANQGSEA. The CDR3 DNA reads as TGCAGCGTTGAACTACAGGGAGTGTCACAGGGACTAGCGGGAGGCCACAATGAGCAGTTCTTC. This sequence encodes CSVELQGVSQGLAGGHNEQFF.